The 13 T cell receptor beta chains below all came from one sample that was sequenced in a study of cytomegalovirus exposure and HLA in healthy donors. Generated by immunoSEQ multiplex PCR, the TCRdb table keeps only in-frame clones and is missing some. The sample lists approximately 60,000 clones; around nine tenths were seen once. The specimen sequenced was PBMCs. The source of these receptors is a man in his late teens or twenties in good health and CMV-seronegative.

The genes are TRBV28 and TRBJ2-7, with 11 bases matching TRBD2. V lost 4 bases, J lost 5 bases, and 7 bases stayed unmatched. Germline lookup yields CDR1 MDHEN and CDR2 SYDVKM. The CDR3 consists of 15 residues. Here the CDR3 reads CASSSLAGGPNEQYF. The CDR3, as DNA: TGTGCCAGCAGTTCCCTAGCGGGGGGCCCTAACGAGCAGTACTTC.

The chain combines TRBV7-9 with TRBJ1-5; TRBD1 aligns across 10 bases. The germline CDR1 and CDR2 sequences are SEHNR and FQNEAQ (reference sequence). V lost 6 bases to trimming and J lost 3 bases; unmatched junction nucleotides: 5. This CDR3 has 15 residues. The CDR3 nucleotides read TGTGCCAGCAGTCGGACAGGGGGTAACAATCAGCCCCAGCATTTT. It yields the protein CASSRTGGNNQPQHF.

The chain recombines TRBV5-1 with TRBJ2-1; D remains ambiguous. The CDR3 contains 17 residues. The V gene's germline CDR1 is SGHRS and CDR2 YFSETQ. The V and J ends lost 3 bases and 1 base respectively, with 17 bases between them. This CDR3 is CASSSFSLVGSYNEQFF. The CDR3 DNA is TGCGCCAGCAGCTCTTTTTCCCTAGTGGGTTCCTACAATGAGCAGTTCTTC.

The chain uses TRBV5-1 and TRBJ2-5, with TRBD2 matching 12 bases. The J segment lost 5 bases and the V segment lost 5 bases, leaving 10 bases of the junction unmatched. CDR3 length: 16 residues. Germline values: CDR1 SGHRS, CDR2 YFSETQ. Written as DNA, the CDR3 is TGCGCCAGCAGGGGGACTAGCGGGTCCGGGGGGGAGACCCAGTACTTC. Protein sequence: CASRGTSGSGGETQYF. The full variable domain, in which reference TRBV5-1 and TRBJ2-5 provide the parts outside the CDR3, is KAGVTQTPRYLIKTRGQQVTLSCSPISGHRSVSWYQQTPGQGLQFLFEYFSETQRNKGNFPGRFSGRQFSNSRSEMNVSTLELGDSALYLCASRGTSGSGGETQYFGPGTRLLVL.

The V and J genes are TRBV28 and TRBJ1-2; TRBD1 might be the D (5 bases). Trimming took off 4 bases at V and 8 bases at J, with 17 bases between the two ends. The germline gives CDR1 MDHEN, CDR2 SYDVKM. This CDR3 has 14 amino acids. The CDR3 coding sequence is TGTGCCAGCAGTTCACCACCCAGGGTGGGGGGCTACACCTTC. Translated: CASSSPPRVGGYTF.

The chain employs TRBV9 and TRBJ1-1; D possibly corresponds to TRBD1 (6 bases). This CDR3 is built from 15 residues. V lost 4 bases and J 6 bases, leaving 19 bases between the germline ends. Per the germline V gene, CDR1 is SGDLS and CDR2 is YYNGEE. The CDR3 DNA sequence: TGTGCCAGCAGCCCTCGAGGGGCAGGGGCCCCTGAAGCTTTCTTT. This translates into CASSPRGAGAPEAFF.

V gene TRBV27 combines with J gene TRBJ2-1, with TRBD2 matching 12 bases. The ends lost 5 bases at V and 7 bases at J; junction bases unmatched: 12. Germline V gene data show CDR1 as MNHEY and CDR2 as SMNVEV (reference sequence). CDR3 size: 17 residues. CDR3 bases: TGTGCCAGCAGTGCTGTGATACTAGCGGGAGGTACGAATGAGCAGTTCTTC. Amino acids: CASSAVILAGGTNEQFF.

The chain has TRBV27 and TRBJ1-1; D gene uncertain. The CDR3 has 17 amino acids. Germline V gives CDR1 MNHEY, CDR2 SMNVEV (reference sequence). The V and J ends lost 3 bases and 0 bases respectively, with 17 bases between them. CDR3 coding DNA: TGTGCCAGCAGTTTGAGTCAGGCCCCAATGGTGAACACTGAAGCTTTCTTT. Protein: CASSLSQAPMVNTEAFF.

This clone has only one observation. The gene calls are TRBV7-9 and TRBJ1-4; D is perhaps TRBD1 (5 bases). This CDR3 is 15 amino acids long. CDR1 is SEHNR and CDR2 is FQNEAQ in the germline V gene (reference sequence). Between the trimmed V and J ends, which lost 3 bases and 3 bases, there was a span of 11 bases. CDR3 sequence (DNA): TGTGCCAGCAGCTTGCCTGGGGCTGCTAATGAAAAACTGTTTTTT. Protein product: CASSLPGAANEKLFF.

Written as DNA, the CDR3 is TGTGCCAGCAGTGGCCGGGACAGGGGTTACGAGACCCAGTACTTC. Protein: CASSGRDRGYETQYF. The chain uses TRBV2 and TRBJ2-5; 10 bases fit TRBD1. The J segment lost 5 bases and the V segment lost 4 bases, leaving 7 bases of the junction unmatched. The CDR3 totals 15 residues. Germline V CDR1 and CDR2: SNHLY, FYNNEI.

V is TRBV4-2 and J is TRBJ2-1; tentatively, D is TRBD2 (5 bases). This CDR3 contains 16 residues. Trimming pared 1 base from V and 4 bases from J, leaving 14 bases between. Per the germline V gene, CDR1 is LGHNA and CDR2 is YNFKEQ. The CDR3 coding sequence is TGTGCCAGCAGCCAAGCCCAAGCGGCAGAGTACAATGAGCAGTTCTTC. It codes for CASSQAQAAEYNEQFF.

V and J are TRBV2 and TRBJ1-5; unclear D gene. There are 14 residues in the CDR3. CDR1 is SNHLY, CDR2 FYNNEI, per germline. The V gene lost 8 bases and the J gene lost 2 bases, with 13 bases spanning the gap. The CDR3 region has the DNA TGTGCCAGCCAGACACCGGGAGGCAATCAGCCCCAGCATTTT. It yields the protein CASQTPGGNQPQHF.

The chain has TRBV9 and TRBJ2-1, with 9 bases that match TRBD2. This CDR3 region has 16 residues. Trimming at V came to 0 bases and at J to 3 bases, leaving 4 bases not matched to a gene. CDR1 and CDR2 (germline): SGDLS, YYNGEE. CDR3 nucleotide sequence: TGTGCCAGCAGCGTAGATAGGACTAGCGTCTACAATGAGCAGTTCTTC. Protein product: CASSVDRTSVYNEQFF.